What follows are 19 T cell receptor beta chains derived from one specimen sequenced in a study of T cells of healthy individuals. TCRdb called the 5' RACE reads again in MiXCR, with one record for every CDR3 protein. This sample carries 60,000 to 80,000 distinct CDR3 sequences, roughly 15% of them seen once, and the ten largest clones take approximately 4.8%. The receptors were sampled from a human donor in good health.

This clonotype has a handful of counts. The CDR3 spells CASSPPRRTSTDTQYF. In DNA, the CDR3 is TGTGCCAGCTCACCACCGAGGAGGACTAGCACAGATACGCAGTATTTT. The chain carries TRBV18 and TRBJ2-3, with TRBD2 as a possible D gene (5 bases). Germline CDR1 reads KGHSH; CDR2 reads LQKENI. The CDR3 loop spans 16 amino acids. Trimming cost V 0 bases and J 0 bases, with 10 bases left between them.

The chain employs TRBV2 and TRBJ1-5; D uncertain. The CDR3 runs to 13 residues. V gave up 3 bases and J gave up 5 bases, with 8 bases separating them. CDR1 and CDR2 from the germline V gene are SNHLY and FYNNEI. This CDR3 is CASSEMRDQPQHF. The CDR3, as DNA: TGTGCCAGCAGTGAGATGAGGGATCAGCCCCAGCATTTT.

The chain recombines TRBV20-1 with TRBJ2-5; 16 bases agree with TRBD2. The CDR3 runs to 16 residues. The V and J ends lost 4 bases and 4 bases, in that order; junction bases with no gene match: 6. The V gene's germline CDR1 is DFQATT and CDR2 SNEGSKA (reference sequence). CDR3 coding DNA: TGCAGTGCTAAAGGGACTAGCGGGAGGGCCAGAGAGACCCAGTACTTC. This codes for CSAKGTSGRARETQYF.

This clonotype was recorded many times. The chain combines TRBV19 with TRBJ1-1, with no clear D. Trimming cost V 5 bases and J 4 bases, with 17 bases left between them. The germline gives CDR1 LNHDA, CDR2 SQIVND (reference sequence). CDR3 length: 15 residues. In DNA form, the CDR3 reads TGTGCCAGTAGTGTCGGGATCCTGGGCGGCACTGAAGCTTTCTTT. It yields the protein CASSVGILGGTEAFF.

This clonotype came up many times. The chain is built from TRBV29-1 and TRBJ2-3; a possible D gene is TRBD1 (5 bases). V was trimmed by 5 bases and J by 8 bases, leaving 20 bases between them. The germline V gene has CDR1 SQVTM and CDR2 ANQGSEA. The CDR3 has 14 amino acids. The CDR3 loop is CSVQGSGFTGTQYF. The CDR3 DNA is TGCAGCGTTCAAGGGTCAGGGTTTACGGGTACGCAGTATTTT.

A note on this clonotype: This sequence may be a read error, since a much larger clone differs from it by one base. The J gene is TRBJ2-1, the V gene TRBV11-1, with 7 bases identical to TRBD2. This CDR3 has 16 residues. Trimming removed 4 bases from V and 6 bases from J; junction bases left unmatched: 12. Germline V gene lookup returns CDR1 SGHAT and CDR2 FQDESV (reference sequence). The CDR3 spells CASSSRIWGGPNEQFF. The DNA of the CDR3 is TGTGCCAGCAGCTCCCGGATTTGGGGAGGGCCCAATGAGCAGTTCTTC.

This clonotype has at least ten counts. The chain employs TRBV5-1 and TRBJ2-7, with D unclear. Trimming stripped 0 bases from V and 6 bases from J, with 7 bases between. The germline CDR1 and CDR2 sequences are SGHRS and YFSETQ. The CDR3 runs to 12 residues. CDR3 in amino acids: CASSLGPTEQYF. Here the CDR3 DNA reads TGCGCCAGCAGCTTGGGCCCTACCGAGCAGTACTTC.

The rearrangement joins TRBV4-1 to TRBJ2-2; 10 bases are shared with TRBD2. The CDR3 sequence is 16 residues long. The germline CDR1 and CDR2 sequences are MGHRA and YSYEKL. After removal of 6 bases from V and 6 bases from J, the junction contained 10 bases not matched to a gene. The CDR3 nucleotides read TGCGCCAGCAGTGGAGGAGCGGGGGGGCGGTCCGGGGAGCTGTTTTTT. This sequence encodes CASSGGAGGRSGELFF.

This clonotype was seen repeatedly, ten times or more. This chain connects TRBV29-1 to TRBJ1-2; maybe TRBD1 (6 bases). The CDR3 runs to 13 residues. The germline gives CDR1 SQVTM, CDR2 ANQGSEA. Trimming shortened V by 4 bases and J by 5 bases, and 14 bases separated the two germline ends. CDR3 in amino acids: CSVGVGAEYGYTF. DNA of the CDR3: TGCAGCGTTGGTGTGGGGGCTGAGTATGGCTACACCTTC. The full variable domain, with the rest looked up from reference TRBV29-1 and TRBJ1-2, is SAVISQKPSRDICQRGTSLTIQCQVDSQVTMMFWYRQQPGQSLTLIATANQGSEATYESGFVIDKFPISRPNLTFSTLTVSNMSPEDSSIYLCSVGVGAEYGYTFGSGTRLTVV.

This clonotype was recorded a few times. This sequence joins TRBV6-2 or TRBV6-3 and TRBJ2-7; 8 bases fit TRBD2. This CDR3 region has 15 residues. CDR1 and CDR2 from the germline V gene are MNHEY and SVGEGT. The trim removed 9 bases at V and 9 bases at J, leaving 19 bases unmatched. CDR3 nucleotides: TGTGCCAGTCGAAAAACCGGGACTAGAAGTAGTGTGCAGTACTTC. This encodes CASRKTGTRSSVQYF.

V usage is TRBV4-1 and J usage is TRBJ2-1; TRBD2 matches 8 bases. Trimming removed 1 base from V and 4 bases from J; junction bases left unmatched: 6. The CDR3 is 16 residues long. Germline CDR1 is MGHRA and CDR2 is YSYEKL. For the CDR3, the DNA is TGCGCCAGCAGCCAAGCACTAGCGGACGTATACAATGAGCAGTTCTTC. Residues: CASSQALADVYNEQFF.

This clonotype came up many times. The gene calls are TRBV29-1 and TRBJ2-7, with a tentative D call TRBD2 (5 bases). CDR1 is SQVTM and CDR2 is ANQGSEA in the germline V gene. Trimming shortened V by 4 bases and J by 3 bases, and 25 bases separated the two germline ends. This CDR3 has 17 residues. CDR3 bases: TGCAGCGTTGTAATCTATCCACTAGTTGGGAAGCTCTACGAGCAGTACTTC. It codes for CSVVIYPLVGKLYEQYF.

The V gene is TRBV12-5, the J gene TRBJ2-7; D perhaps matches TRBD1 (6 bases). The CDR3 contains 12 residues. V was cut by 6 bases and J by 5 bases, with 11 bases left in between. Germline V gene lookup returns CDR1 LGHNT and CDR2 FRNRAP. The CDR3 here is CASGQGYNEQYF. Written as DNA, the CDR3 is TGTGCTAGTGGACAGGGCTACAACGAGCAGTACTTC.

The V gene is TRBV28, the J gene TRBJ1-6; D gene uncertain. This CDR3 has 13 residues. The ends were cut back, 6 bases at V and 8 bases at J, with 11 bases in the middle. The germline CDR1 and CDR2 sequences are MDHEN and SYDVKM. Here the CDR3 reads CASSVNTDSPLHF. In DNA, the CDR3 is TGTGCCAGCAGCGTAAACACCGATTCACCCCTCCACTTT.

This chain connects TRBV5-4 to TRBJ1-5; 7 bases are a match to TRBD1. Germline V CDR1 and CDR2: SGHNT, YYREEE (reference sequence). With V trimmed by 4 bases and J by 4 bases, 2 bases remained unmatched. This CDR3 is 13 amino acids long. CDR3 loop: CASSRDRNQPQHF. CDR3 nucleotide sequence: TGTGCCAGCAGCCGGGACAGAAATCAGCCCCAGCATTTT.

This clonotype showed up many times. The chain joins TRBV5-1 to TRBJ2-1; D may be TRBD2 (7 bases). The germline CDR1 and CDR2 sequences are SGHRS and YFSETQ. The CDR3 sequence is 14 residues long. Trimming pared 0 bases from V and 7 bases from J, leaving 11 bases between. CDR3 protein: CASSLAAGANEQFF. CDR3 coding DNA: TGCGCCAGCAGCTTGGCCGCGGGGGCAAATGAGCAGTTCTTC.

This clonotype was seen a handful of times. The rearrangement links TRBV18 to TRBJ2-3, with D perhaps matching TRBD1 or TRBD2 (5 bases each). The CDR3 covers 15 residues. V was clipped by 8 bases and J by 0 bases, with 15 bases between them. From germline, CDR1 is KGHSH and CDR2 LQKENI. CDR3 residues: CASPTDGASTDTQYF. CDR3 nucleotide sequence: TGTGCCAGCCCAACGGACGGGGCTAGCACAGATACGCAGTATTTT.

This clonotype was found many times. The chain employs TRBV16 and TRBJ2-7, with D perhaps assigned TRBD1 or TRBD2 (6 bases each). There are 13 residues in the CDR3. The V end lost 7 bases, the J end lost 2 bases, and 12 bases lay between the germline ends. Per germline, CDR1 KGHSY and CDR2 FQNENV. The CDR3 DNA sequence: TGTGCCAGCACCCCAGGGGAGGCCTACGAGCAGTACTTC. This gives the protein CASTPGEAYEQYF.

The chain has TRBV7-2 and TRBJ1-1; no firm D call. This CDR3 is 11 amino acids long. The germline V gene has CDR1 SGHTA and CDR2 FQGNSA. Trimming pared 2 bases from V and 10 bases from J, leaving 8 bases between. As DNA, the CDR3 is TGTGCCAGCAGCTTATCGACTATAGCTTTCTTT. This encodes CASSLSTIAFF.